The entry below describes one TCR beta chain. Its cognate antigen is unknown. This CDR3 has 14 residues. V gave up 6 bases and J gave up 6 bases, with 18 bases separating them. Germline-derived CDR1 and CDR2 are SNHLY and FYNNEI. This entry comes from a study of response to subunit inactivated influenza vaccine. Study outcomes and limitations: That few new T cells are recruited by each seasonal influenza vaccination was the authors' suggestion.

TCRdb reprocessed the RT-PCR reads via MiXCR and lists one record per CDR3 protein. This sample carries 450,000 to 550,000 distinct CDR3 sequences, 25% of them seen once, and the ten largest clones take 1.9%. This sequence joins TRBV2 and TRBJ2-7; D tentatively reads TRBD1 or TRBD2 (5 bases each). Here the sequenced sample was CD4+ T cells sorted from PBMCs, taken more than 4 days after vaccination. The TCR comes from a man between 45 and 60 years old who received an inactivated influenza vaccine. The CDR3 nucleotides read TGTGCCAGCAGCGTTGTGAGGGGAAGTTTCGAGCAGTACTTC. Translation: CASSVVRGSFEQYF. Combining the CDR3 with reference TRBV2 and TRBJ2-7 gives the whole variable domain EPEVTQTPSHQVTQMGQEVILRCVPISNHLYFYWYRQILGQKVEFLVSFYNNEISEKSEIFDDQFSVERPDGSNFTLKIRSTKLEDSAMYFCASSVVRGSFEQYFGPGTRLTVT.